This TCR beta chain was observed in a study of cytomegalovirus exposure and HLA in healthy donors. Primers for the PCR totalled 60 Vbeta and 13 Jbeta. Method: immunoSEQ multiplex PCR; TCRdb's copy keeps in-frame clones and lacks some. This table lists around 140,000 clones. The receptor was derived from a middle-aged woman in good health and CMV-seronegative. The sample taken for sequencing was PBMCs.

The CDR3 DNA follows: TGTGCCAGCAGTGATGGAGCGGAAGAGACCCAGTACTTC. This translates into CASSDGAEETQYF. The gene calls are TRBV2 and TRBJ2-5, with D tentatively TRBD2 (5 bases). Germline-derived CDR1 and CDR2 are SNHLY and FYNNEI. The germline V and J ends were trimmed by 3 bases and 3 bases, with 8 bases remaining between them. The CDR3 has 13 amino acids.